This T cell receptor beta chain was sequenced in a study of cytomegalovirus exposure and HLA in healthy donors. Study as a whole: The roughly 120 million unique TCR beta sequences, from roughly 170 million T cells, were found by an earlier analysis. Ancestry clustering placed 70% to 90% of about 400 genotyped donors in the Caucasian-associated cluster. Study-level findings and limits: Among TCR beta chains, those listed as cytomegalovirus-associated numbered more than 150.

This clone occurred once. The antigen remains unidentified. The PCR made use of 60 Vbeta and 13 Jbeta primers. The protocol was immunoSEQ multiplex PCR, while the TCRdb copy is restricted to in-frame clones and leaves out a portion. In the table there are 95,000 to 150,000 clones, around 68% of which are singletons. This clonotype originated in a man in his forties in good health and CMV-seropositive. The specimen was PBMCs.

In DNA form, the CDR3 reads TGCGCCAGCAGCTTGGCGGGGAGGCTGAACGAGCAGTACTTC. Its protein product is CASSLAGRLNEQYF. The V and J genes are TRBV5-1 and TRBJ2-7; perhaps TRBD2 as D (6 bases). This CDR3 has 14 amino acids. V lost 0 bases and J lost 5, with 12 bases in between. Germline V gene data show CDR1 as SGHRS and CDR2 as YFSETQ.